The sequence of this T cell receptor beta chain was determined in a study of a mutant IDH1 vaccine in newly diagnosed glioma. About the research overall: A roughly 60% male, approximately 38% female split and a mean age of about 43 years characterized treated patients. Previous treatment comprised radiotherapy, temozolomide, or both, mostly both.

Clones were read by immunoSEQ multiplex PCR, and TCRdb kept only the in-frame ones, dropping some. The table shows some 60,000 clones, with more than 85% occurring only once. As to this clone: Germline and junction disagree at one end, which may indicate a read error.

Sample time point: baseline, week 1 (first vaccination visit). Treatment described: pre-vaccination baseline after standard-of-care therapy. The CDR3 is made up of 13 amino acids. Germline CDR1 is SSHAT and CDR2 is FNYEAQ (reference sequence). The sequence was collected from a man over 45 with glioma. The specimen comprised PBMCs, sampled from a glioma patient treated with radiotherapy, temozolomide or both. The chain combines TRBV7-7 with TRBJ2-1, with D possibly TRBD1 on 6 matching bases. The CDR3 DNA follows: TGTGCTAGCAGCTCCAACGGACAGACTGAGCAGTTCTTC. Its protein is CASSSNGQTEQFF.